This T cell receptor (beta chain) was recorded in a study of cytomegalovirus exposure and HLA in healthy donors. Notes on the study in general: Being productive about 87% or about 30% of the time was typical of most TCR beta V segments in an earlier analysis. Three CMV-associated chains were confirmed in vitro to be specific for CMV antigens.

This clone was detected only once. The antigen is undetermined. PCR involved 60 Vbeta and 13 Jbeta primers. Profiled with immunoSEQ multiplex PCR; TCRdb holds only in-frame clones, not every one. The sample shows 170,000 or so clones, roughly 80% of them seen only once. Germline assignment: CDR1 LGHNA and CDR2 YSLEER. The CDR3 totals 15 residues. The chain employs TRBV4-3 and TRBJ2-5; 14 nucleotides line up with TRBD2. The tail of the sequence fits TRBJ2-7 better, so the J call may be wrong. Material: PBMCs. This TCR was recovered from a man aged 18 to 35 in good health and CMV-seronegative. The CDR3 DNA follows: TGCGCCAGCAGTGAGGGACTAGCGGGAGTCCACGAGCAGTACTTC. Encoded protein: CASSEGLAGVHEQYF.